A selection of T cell receptor beta chains follows, all from one sample in a study of graft-versus-host responses after intestinal transplantation. Which antigens these TCRs recognize remains unknown. Only in-frame clones appear in the TCRdb table, and some are missing; sequencing was by immunoSEQ multiplex PCR. The table records about 81,000 clones, approximately 89% of them present only once. The specimen comprised unstimulated CD4+ T cells sorted from spleen or lymph node cells, sampled before transplant. The receptors stem from a human donor who was the organ donor for an intestinal transplant. Both conserved end residues are part of each CDR3. A D gene is named only where the DNA matches it firmly. Size is omitted from some rows. Given values are once, few, many or a class for expanded clones.

>TRBD1|.|TRBJ1-2|TRBV5-1
TGCGCCAGCAGATTGGGCGGGGACAGGGGTACGGGCTACACCTTC
CASRLGGDRGTGYTF
>TRBD1|.|TRBJ1-6|TRBV15
TGTGCCACCAGCGGCACGGGACAGGGTTTCTCACCCCTCCACTTT
CATSGTGQGFSPLHF
>.|.|TRBJ2-5|TRBV4-1
TGCGCCAGCAGCCAAGCGGGGACCCAGTACTTC
CASSQAGTQYF
>.|.|TRBJ2-7|TRBV14
TGTGCCAGCAGCCAAGTCCCCCAGCGGTTCTCCTACGAGCAGTACTTC
CASSQVPQRFSYEQYF
>TRBD2|.|TRBJ2-3|TRBV6-4
TGTGCCAGCAGTGACTCAAGAGGGACTAGCGGGAGGGGGGGCGATACGCAGTATTTT
CASSDSRGTSGRGGDTQYF
>.|.|TRBJ2-1|TRBV7-3
TGTGCCAGCAGCCCCCATAGGGGAGGCGAGCAGTTCTTC
CASSPHRGGEQFF
>.|.|TRBJ1-1|TRBV6-1
TGTGCCAGCAGTGAAGCGGGGTTCAGGGGCCTATTGAACACTGAAGCTTTCTTT
CASSEAGFRGLLNTEAFF
>.|.|TRBJ2-7|TRBV19
TGTGCCAGTAGTCCCCGACAGGGTGGGGGGTACGAGCAGTACTTC
CASSPRQGGGYEQYF
>.|.|TRBJ2-5|TRBV2
TGTGCCAGCAGTGACAGGGGGGCCCAAGAGACCCAGTACTTC
CASSDRGAQETQYF
>TRBD1|.|TRBJ1-6|TRBV27
TGTGCCAGCAGCGGGAGACAGGGGTACAATTCACCCCTCCACTTT
CASSGRQGYNSPLHF
>TRBD1|.|TRBJ2-7|TRBV5-1
TGCGCCAGCAGCTTGGCCGCCGGGACAGGGGCGTCCTACGAGCAGTACTTC
CASSLAAGTGASYEQYF
>TRBD1|.|TRBJ1-5|TRBV30
TGTGCCTGCGGAACAGGGGGCAATCAGCCCCAGCATTTT
CACGTGGNQPQHF
>.|.|TRBJ2-1|TRBV9
TGTGCCAGCAGCAGAACGCTAGCTACGCGCAATGAGCAGTTCTTC
CASSRTLATRNEQFF
>TRBD1|.|TRBJ1-2|TRBV5-1
TGCGCCAGCAGCTTCCTCCCCGAATATCCTACAGGGGTCTATGGCTACACCTTC
CASSFLPEYPTGVYGYTF
>TRBD2|.|TRBJ2-1|TRBV7-3
TGTGCCAGCAGTATGGGGGGGGTGCCCTACAATGAGCAGTTCTTC
CASSMGGVPYNEQFF
>.|.|TRBJ2-3|TRBV7-3
TGTGCCAGCAGCCCGACTGGTATTAGCACAGATACGCAGTATTTT
CASSPTGISTDTQYF
>TRBD1|.|TRBJ1-2|TRBV9
TGTGCCAGCAGCGAAGACAGGGGGTCTGGCTACACCTTC
CASSEDRGSGYTF
>.|.|TRBJ1-2|TRBV6-1
TGTGCCATAAAAAGGGGTCAGAATGATGGCTACACCTTC
CAIKRGQNDGYTF
>TRBD1|.|TRBJ1-1|TRBV18
TGTGCCAGCTCACGACAGGGAACTGAAGCTTTCTTT
CASSRQGTEAFF
>TRBD1|.|TRBJ2-2|TRBV6-1
TGTGCCAGCAGTGAATCCGTGCCGGGACAGGGGGTATTGGCGAACACCGGGGAGCTGTTTTTT
CASSESVPGQGVLANTGELFF
>TRBD2|few|TRBJ2-2|TRBV5-1
TGCGCCAGCACCGGACTAGCGTTCGCGAACACCGGGGAGCTGTTTTTT
CASTGLAFANTGELFF
>TRBD1|.|TRBJ2-5|TRBV25-1
TGTGCCAGCAGTGAATTCAGGGGGCGAGAGACCCAGTACTTC
CASSEFRGRETQYF